Below are 25 T cell receptor beta chains sequenced from a single sample in a study of shared clonotypes between healthy human individuals. The protocol was immunoSEQ multiplex PCR, while the TCRdb copy is restricted to in-frame clones and leaves out a portion. This sample has around 620,000 clones; approximately 95% occur once, and the top ten carry over 0.09%. Terminally differentiated effector memory CD45RA+ cells were excluded by CCR7 positive selection of CD45RO-negative cells. Sequencing input: naive CD8+ T cells sorted from blood. The receptors come from a woman aged 25 to 39 in good health.

V and J are TRBV9 and TRBJ2-3; TRBD2 matches 9 bases. This CDR3 has 17 amino acids. From germline, CDR1 is SGDLS and CDR2 YYNGEE. V shed 2 bases, J shed 0 bases, and the junction held 7 bases outside the gene matches. Written as DNA, the CDR3 is TGTGCCAGCAGCGTCCCAACTAGCGGGCCTAGCACAGATACGCAGTATTTT. Translation gives CASSVPTSGPSTDTQYF. The full variable domain, completed using reference TRBV9 and TRBJ2-3, is DSGVTQTPKHLITATGQRVTLRCSPRSGDLSVYWYQQSLDQGLQFLIQYYNGEERAKGNILERFSAQQFPDLHSELNLSSLELGDSALYFCASSVPTSGPSTDTQYFGPGTRLTVL.

The chain has TRBV7-9 and TRBJ2-7, with D uncertain. Trimming pared 4 bases from V and 0 bases from J, leaving 10 bases between. This CDR3 is built from 14 residues. Germline V gene data show CDR1 as SEHNR and CDR2 as FQNEAQ (reference sequence). The CDR3 loop reads CASSSQPPSYEQYF. The CDR3 DNA reads as TGTGCCAGCAGCTCCCAACCCCCCTCCTACGAGCAGTACTTC. Full variable domain (remainder filled in from reference TRBV7-9 and TRBJ2-7): DTGVSQNPRHKITKRGQNVTFRCDPISEHNRLYWYRQTLGQGPEFLTYFQNEAQLEKSRLLSDRFSAERPKGSFSTLEIQRTEQGDSAMYLCASSSQPPSYEQYFGPGTRLTVT.

The chain recombines TRBV7-8 with TRBJ2-7, with D unclear. The CDR3 has 12 residues. V gave up 1 base and J gave up 3 bases, with 4 bases separating them. CDR1 SGHVS and CDR2 FQNEAQ come from the germline V gene. CDR3 amino acids: CASSLVDYEQYF. The CDR3 nucleotides are TGTGCCAGCAGCTTAGTCGACTACGAGCAGTACTTC.

The rearrangement links TRBV6-5 to TRBJ2-7; 7 bases line up with TRBD1. The germline V gene encodes CDR1 MNHEY and CDR2 SVGAGI. The CDR3 is 13 amino acids. The J segment lost 3 bases and the V segment lost 5 bases, leaving 4 bases of the junction unmatched. The CDR3 protein is CASSKGQHYEQYF. CDR3 DNA sequence: TGTGCCAGCAGTAAGGGACAGCACTACGAGCAGTACTTC.

J is TRBJ2-7 and V is TRBV27; D remains unclear. Trimming removed 0 bases at V and 2 bases at J, with 11 bases between. Germline V CDR1 and CDR2: MNHEY, SMNVEV (reference sequence). CDR3 length: 15 residues. CDR3 in amino acids: CASSLSNESPYEQYF. For the CDR3, the DNA is TGTGCCAGCAGTTTATCGAACGAGAGCCCCTACGAGCAGTACTTC.

V is TRBV5-4 and J is TRBJ2-7; 14 bases line up with TRBD2. The CDR3 spans 13 residues. V shed 5 bases, J shed 5 bases, and the junction held 0 bases outside the gene matches. CDR1 and CDR2 (germline): SGHNT, YYREEE (reference sequence). The CDR3, as DNA: TGTGCCAGCAGGGGACTAGCGGGAGACGAGCAGTACTTC. Its protein product is CASRGLAGDEQYF.

The chain links TRBV28 to TRBJ2-1; D is perhaps TRBD2 (5 bases). This CDR3 has 15 amino acids. CDR1 and CDR2 from the germline V gene are MDHEN and SYDVKM. The V and J ends lost 3 bases and 2 bases respectively, with 11 bases between them. CDR3 nucleotide sequence: TGTGCCAGCAGTTTCGAGGGAATGGCCTACAATGAGCAGTTCTTC. Protein product: CASSFEGMAYNEQFF.

J is TRBJ1-3 and V is TRBV7-8; D ambiguous. CDR1 and CDR2 (germline): SGHVS, FQNEAQ. This CDR3 region has 14 residues. Trimming took off 1 base at V and 0 bases at J, with 4 bases between the two ends. DNA for the CDR3: TGTGCCAGCAGCTTAGGGGCCTCTGGAAACACCATATATTTT. This encodes CASSLGASGNTIYF.

A remark on this clone: At one end the junction does not follow the germline gene, possibly because of a read error. CDR3 in amino acids: CASGQVPSRTDTQYF. The CDR3 nucleotides read TGCGCCAGCGGCCAAGTCCCCTCTCGCACAGATACGCAGTATTTT. The chain combines TRBV4-1 with TRBJ2-3, with D uncertain. The CDR3 extends over 15 amino acids. CDR1 is MGHRA and CDR2 is YSYEKL in the germline V gene.

The chain joins TRBV29-1 to TRBJ1-1; unclear D gene. The germline V gene encodes CDR1 SQVTM and CDR2 ANQGSEA. The V and J ends lost 4 bases and 0 bases respectively, with 6 bases between them. The CDR3 runs 12 residues. CDR3 residues: CSVVPLNTEAFF. For the CDR3, the DNA is TGCAGCGTTGTCCCCTTGAACACTGAAGCTTTCTTT.

In this sample, this clone turned up once. The chain is built from TRBV28 and TRBJ2-1; D remains unclear. Germline CDR1 reads MDHEN; CDR2 reads SYDVKM. The CDR3 covers 14 residues. The V end was cut by 7 bases, the J end by 7 bases, with 17 bases between. CDR3 coding DNA: TGTGCCAGCAAGCAGGCAGGTCGTAAAAATGAGCAGTTCTTC. It yields the protein CASKQAGRKNEQFF. Using reference TRBV28 and TRBJ2-1 for the parts outside the CDR3, the full variable domain is DVKVTQSSRYLVKRTGEKVFLECVQDMDHENMFWYRQDPGLGLRLIYFSYDVKMKEKGDIPEGYSVSREKKERFSLILESASTNQTSMYLCASKQAGRKNEQFFGPGTRLTVL.

The chain recombines TRBV4-2 with TRBJ2-2; the match to TRBD2 covers 8 bases. The J segment lost 6 bases and the V segment lost 4 bases, leaving 13 bases of the junction unmatched. Germline CDR1 reads LGHNA; CDR2 reads YNFKEQ. The CDR3 length is 17 residues. The DNA for the CDR3 is TGTGCCAGCAGCCGAAACAGCGGGACTAGGGCGGCCGGGGAGCTGTTTTTT. Translating gives CASSRNSGTRAAGELFF.

The rearrangement uses TRBV4-1 and TRBJ2-7; 7 nucleotides match TRBD2. Germline CDR1 is MGHRA and CDR2 is YSYEKL. Trimming took 0 bases from V and 6 from J; bases not matched to a gene: 8. This CDR3 spans 15 amino acids. Here the CDR3 DNA reads TGCGCCAGCAGCCAAGAACCCGGACTAGGCAGCGAGCAGTACTTC. Translation gives CASSQEPGLGSEQYF.

This clone has just one count. The rearrangement links TRBV7-9 to TRBJ2-1, with D perhaps matching TRBD2 (6 bases). This CDR3 contains 15 residues. The germline gives CDR1 SEHNR, CDR2 FQNEAQ (reference sequence). V dropped 5 bases and J dropped 4 bases, with 15 bases sitting between them. The CDR3 sequence: CASSPATGEYNEQFF. CDR3 nucleotides: TGTGCCAGCAGCCCTGCGACGGGGGAATACAATGAGCAGTTCTTC.

The sample holds one count of this clone. The chain recombines TRBV7-6 with TRBJ2-3; D is unresolved. Deletions cut 3 bases from V and 1 base from J, with 8 bases between. Germline assignment: CDR1 SGHVS and CDR2 FNYEAQ. The CDR3 loop spans 14 amino acids. The CDR3 DNA reads as TGTGCCAGCAGCTTCAAGACTGGCACAGATACGCAGTATTTT. Amino acids: CASSFKTGTDTQYF.

The rearrangement joins TRBV6-5 to TRBJ1-1; D gene unclear. There are 14 residues in the CDR3. CDR1 and CDR2 from the germline V gene are MNHEY and SVGAGI. V was cut by 0 bases and J by 7 bases, with 12 bases left in between. CDR3 nucleotide sequence: TGTGCCAGCAGTTACTCTTACCTGACCGGTGAAGCTTTCTTT. Translated: CASSYSYLTGEAFF.

DNA for the CDR3: TGTGCCAGCAGCTACGGGACAGGGGGCACTGAAGCTTTCTTT. Encoded protein: CASSYGTGGTEAFF. The chain has TRBV5-4 and TRBJ1-1; 11 nucleotides match TRBD1. The CDR3 length is 14 residues. Germline V gene data show CDR1 as SGHNT and CDR2 as YYREEE (reference sequence). The trim removed 3 bases at V and 4 bases at J, leaving 2 bases unmatched.

The chain has TRBV11-3 and TRBJ2-2; 7 nucleotides match TRBD1. Trimming removed 6 bases from V and 3 bases from J; junction bases left unmatched: 10. There are 16 residues in the CDR3. Germline V CDR1 and CDR2: SGHNT, YENEEA. For the CDR3, the DNA is TGTGCCAGCAGTCTAGGGGGCGAGTCCGACACCGGGGAGCTGTTTTTT. Its protein product is CASSLGGESDTGELFF.

Notes on this clone: This CDR3 is also generated by other DNA sequences in the sample. The chain employs TRBV19 and TRBJ2-7, with D perhaps TRBD2 (5 bases). The germline gives CDR1 LNHDA, CDR2 SQIVND (reference sequence). The V end was cut by 1 base, the J end by 0 bases, with 7 bases between. The CDR3 runs 14 residues. The CDR3 spells CASSIAGNSYEQYF. The CDR3 DNA reads TGTGCCAGTAGTATAGCGGGGAACTCCTACGAGCAGTACTTC.

This clone was picked up one time. This chain links TRBV27 with TRBJ2-7; D unresolved. Per germline, CDR1 MNHEY and CDR2 SMNVEV (reference sequence). The CDR3 totals 14 residues. V lost 6 bases, J lost 0 bases, and 12 bases lay in between. For the CDR3, the DNA is TGTGCCAGCAGACGAGGTCTCAGCTCCTACGAGCAGTACTTC. Translated: CASRRGLSSYEQYF.

The chain uses TRBV7-8 and TRBJ2-2; D gene ambiguous. The germline V and J ends were trimmed by 3 bases and 4 bases, with 12 bases remaining between them. This CDR3 comprises 15 residues. Germline V gene data show CDR1 as SGHVS and CDR2 as FQNEAQ. CDR3 loop: CASSFSLGSTGELFF. Here the CDR3 DNA reads TGTGCCAGCAGCTTTAGTTTAGGAAGCACCGGGGAGCTGTTTTTT.

The chain couples TRBV6-1 to TRBJ2-3, with D possibly being TRBD2 (5 bases). The CDR3 extends over 16 amino acids. The V gene lost 4 bases and the J gene lost 1 base, with 15 bases spanning the gap. CDR1 is MNHNS, CDR2 SASEGT, per germline. The CDR3 DNA reads as TGTGCCAGCAGTGGATTTACTAGATGGGGCACAGATACGCAGTATTTT. This gives the protein CASSGFTRWGTDTQYF.

V gene TRBV21-1 combines with J gene TRBJ2-7. TRBV21-1 is annotated as a pseudogene. CDR3 length equals 16 residues. CDR3 coding DNA: TGTGCCAGCAGCACGCAGGACCTTTTCGTTTACTACGAGCAGTACTTC. It encodes CASSTQDLFVYYEQYF.

The V gene is TRBV7-7, the J gene TRBJ1-2, with no clear D. The V end lost 7 bases, the J end lost 4 bases, and 19 bases lay between the germline ends. Germline CDR1 is SSHAT and CDR2 is FNYEAQ (reference sequence). The CDR3 extends over 15 amino acids. CDR3 sequence (DNA): TGTGCCAGCAAACCTTTACTCGCGGGAGTCTATGGCTACACCTTC. Translation gives CASKPLLAGVYGYTF.

The J gene is TRBJ2-4, the V gene TRBV13; TRBD1 aligns across 7 bases. The junction had 9 bases not matched to a gene; V was cut back by 5 bases and J by 5 bases. The CDR3 is made up of 15 amino acids. From germline, CDR1 is PRHDT and CDR2 FYEKMQ (reference sequence). The CDR3 loop is CASSDKTGIQNIQYF. CDR3 nucleotide sequence: TGTGCCAGCAGCGACAAGACAGGGATCCAAAACATTCAGTACTTC.